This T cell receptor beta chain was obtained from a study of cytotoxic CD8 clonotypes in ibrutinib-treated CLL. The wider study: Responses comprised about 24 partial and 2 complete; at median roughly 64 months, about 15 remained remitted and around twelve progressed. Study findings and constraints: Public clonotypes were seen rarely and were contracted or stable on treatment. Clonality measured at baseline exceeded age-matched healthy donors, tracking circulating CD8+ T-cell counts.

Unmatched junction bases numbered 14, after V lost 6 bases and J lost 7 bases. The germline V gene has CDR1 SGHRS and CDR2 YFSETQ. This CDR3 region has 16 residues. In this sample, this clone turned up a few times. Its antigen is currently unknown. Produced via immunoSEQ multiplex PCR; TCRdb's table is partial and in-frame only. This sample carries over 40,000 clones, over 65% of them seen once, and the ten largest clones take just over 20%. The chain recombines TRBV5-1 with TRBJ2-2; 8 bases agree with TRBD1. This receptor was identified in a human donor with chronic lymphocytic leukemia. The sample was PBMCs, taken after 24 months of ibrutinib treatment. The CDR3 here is CASTLWTGRSVGELFF. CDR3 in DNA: TGCGCCAGCACCCTATGGACAGGGAGATCAGTCGGGGAGCTGTTTTTT.